These T cell receptor beta chains were read from a single sample in a study of T cell responses to AZD1222 COVID-19 vaccine. Measured with immunoSEQ multiplex PCR; TCRdb has only the in-frame clones, and not every one. The sample has about 77,000 clones, about 92% seen once; the top ten hold roughly 5%. Sequencing was performed on peripheral blood, taken 28 days after the second AZD1222 dose. All receptors come from an adult who received the AZD1222 COVID-19 vaccine. Both conserved end residues are part of each CDR3. D genes are given only for firm matches. Some rows have no size entry. The others give once, few or many, or a class for an expanded clone.

abundance	j_gene	v_gene	d_gene	CDR3aa	CDR3nt
-	TRBJ2-1	TRBV4-3	-	CASSPLLGSYNEQFF	TGCGCCAGCAGCCCCCTTTTAGGGTCCTACAATGAGCAGTTCTTC
-	TRBJ2-6	TRBV6-4	-	CASSDDGGTGANVLTF	TGTGCCAGCAGTGACGACGGTGGGACTGGGGCCAACGTCCTGACTTTC
-	TRBJ1-2	TRBV7-2	-	CASSLGARAGYTF	TGTGCCAGCAGCTTGGGGGCACGGGCGGGCTACACCTTC
-	TRBJ1-3	TRBV6-5	TRBD1	CASSTEGALGNTIYF	TGTGCCAGCAGTACGGAGGGGGCCCTTGGAAACACCATATATTTT
-	TRBJ1-2	TRBV3-1/TRBV3-2	TRBD1	CASSTWTGYGYTF	TGTGCCAGCAGCACCTGGACAGGCTATGGCTACACCTTC
-	TRBJ1-2	TRBV30	TRBD1	CAWYRTGNGYTF	TGTGCCTGGTACCGGACAGGGAATGGCTACACCTTC
-	TRBJ2-7	TRBV5-1	TRBD1	CASSPFAGTGTGEQYF	TGCGCCAGCAGCCCGTTCGCCGGGACAGGGACGGGCGAGCAGTACTTC
-	TRBJ1-1	TRBV28	-	CASSFGVQAFF	TGTGCCAGCAGTTTTGGGGTCCAAGCTTTCTTT
-	TRBJ2-7	TRBV5-1	-	CASSLGSRLSSYEQYF	TGCGCCAGCAGCTTGGGTTCTCGCCTAAGCTCCTACGAGCAGTACTTC
-	TRBJ2-7	TRBV18	-	CASSPAQGVSYEQYF	TGTGCCAGCTCACCGGCACAGGGAGTGTCTTACGAGCAGTACTTC
once	TRBJ2-2	TRBV7-3	TRBD2	CASSPLAGSTGELFF	TGTGCCAGCAGCCCTCTAGCGGGTAGCACCGGGGAGCTGTTTTTT
-	TRBJ1-4	TRBV6-6	-	CASSRQEVEGKLFF	TGTGCCAGCAGCCGCCAGGAGGTTGAGGGAAAACTGTTTTTT
-	TRBJ2-3	TRBV7-7	TRBD2	CASSPSGGGTDTQYF	TGTGCCAGCAGCCCCTCGGGAGGGGGCACAGATACGCAGTATTTT
-	TRBJ2-7	TRBV7-2	TRBD1	CASSPTPDRGSEQYF	TGTGCCAGCAGCCCCACTCCAGACAGGGGATCCGAGCAGTACTTC
-	TRBJ1-4	TRBV6-6	-	CASSYGALGEKLFF	TGTGCCAGCAGTTACGGGGCTCTAGGTGAAAAACTGTTTTTT
-	TRBJ2-3	TRBV3-1/TRBV3-2	TRBD2	CASSHRSGSPRTDTQYF	TGTGCCAGCAGCCACCGGAGCGGGAGCCCTCGCACAGATACGCAGTATTTT
-	TRBJ1-6	TRBV4-3	-	CASSQAVGQGYSPLHF	TGCGCCAGCAGCCAAGCTGTGGGCCAGGGGTATTCACCCCTCCACTTT
-	TRBJ2-1	TRBV28	-	CASSGHRDGGNEQFF	TGTGCCAGCAGTGGACACCGGGACGGAGGGAATGAGCAGTTCTTC
-	TRBJ1-2	TRBV30	-	CAWTLPLRSYTF	TGTGCCTGGACTCTACCATTGCGGAGCTACACCTTC
-	TRBJ2-5	TRBV19	TRBD1	CASSILGQANEETQYF	TGTGCCAGTAGTATCTTGGGACAGGCCAACGAGGAGACCCAGTACTTC
few	TRBJ2-7	TRBV19	TRBD1	CASSVGQGGVYEQYF	TGTGCCAGTAGTGTGGGACAGGGAGGGGTCTACGAGCAGTACTTC
-	TRBJ1-1	TRBV6-1	-	CASRIKDRPTEAFF	TGTGCCAGCAGAATCAAGGACAGACCAACTGAAGCTTTCTTT
once	TRBJ2-7	TRBV21-1	-	CASSNKTGLAYEQYF	TGTGCCAGCAGCAACAAGACAGGGCTCGCATACGAGCAGTACTTC
-	TRBJ1-2	TRBV30	-	CAWSVFEVVGHGYTF	TGTGCCTGGAGTGTATTCGAGGTGGTGGGCCATGGCTACACCTTC
-	TRBJ2-1	TRBV7-2	-	CASSPMSSYNEQFF	TGTGCCAGCAGCCCCATGTCTTCCTACAATGAGCAGTTCTTC
-	TRBJ1-3	TRBV15	-	CATSPGDSGNTIYF	TGTGCCACCAGCCCAGGGGACTCTGGAAACACCATATATTTT
-	TRBJ2-7	TRBV6-2/TRBV6-3	TRBD1	CASSNRGSYEQYF	TGTGCCAGCAGCAACAGGGGCTCCTACGAGCAGTACTTC
-	TRBJ2-2	TRBV29-1	-	CSGRDGANTGELFF	TGCAGCGGCCGGGACGGAGCGAACACCGGGGAGCTGTTTTTT
-	TRBJ2-1	TRBV5-1	TRBD2	CASSPTSAMSSGRVFRNEQFF	TGCGCCAGCAGCCCGACTAGCGCCATGTCCTCCGGTCGAGTTTTCCGGAATGAGCAGTTCTTC
-	TRBJ1-1	TRBV27	-	CASSLSTGGTEAFF	TGTGCCAGCAGTTTATCGACGGGGGGCACTGAAGCTTTCTTT
-	TRBJ1-1	TRBV7-9	-	CASSEEGGKAFF	TGTGCCAGCAGCGAGGAGGGTGGAAAAGCTTTCTTT
few	TRBJ1-2	TRBV2	-	CASSEGRVYGYTF	TGTGCCAGCAGTGAGGGTCGGGTCTATGGCTACACCTTC
-	TRBJ1-6	TRBV28	-	CASSLEVLGSPLHF	TGTGCCAGCAGCCTCGAAGTATTAGGATCACCCCTCCACTTT
-	TRBJ1-1	TRBV30	-	CAWSVVGVRTEAFF	TGTGCCTGGAGTGTAGTGGGGGTTCGCACTGAAGCTTTCTTT
-	TRBJ1-1	TRBV7-9	-	CASSRNQLNTEAFF	TGTGCCAGCAGCAGAAACCAATTGAACACTGAAGCTTTCTTT
-	TRBJ1-6	TRBV2	-	CASSARQMNSPLHF	TGTGCCAGCAGTGCGAGGCAGATGAATTCACCCCTCCACTTT
-	TRBJ2-7	TRBV23-1	TRBD2	CASSPQPRTDRTSGHRVHEQYF	TGCGCCAGCAGTCCCCAACCCCGGACGGATCGGACTAGCGGCCATAGGGTCCACGAGCAGTACTTC
-	TRBJ2-7	TRBV7-2	TRBD1	CASSPGQGQPYEQYF	TGTGCCAGCAGCCCCGGACAGGGCCAGCCGTACGAGCAGTACTTC
-	TRBJ1-4	TRBV28	-	CASSFRVEKLFF	TGTGCCAGCAGTTTTAGGGTGGAAAAACTGTTTTTT